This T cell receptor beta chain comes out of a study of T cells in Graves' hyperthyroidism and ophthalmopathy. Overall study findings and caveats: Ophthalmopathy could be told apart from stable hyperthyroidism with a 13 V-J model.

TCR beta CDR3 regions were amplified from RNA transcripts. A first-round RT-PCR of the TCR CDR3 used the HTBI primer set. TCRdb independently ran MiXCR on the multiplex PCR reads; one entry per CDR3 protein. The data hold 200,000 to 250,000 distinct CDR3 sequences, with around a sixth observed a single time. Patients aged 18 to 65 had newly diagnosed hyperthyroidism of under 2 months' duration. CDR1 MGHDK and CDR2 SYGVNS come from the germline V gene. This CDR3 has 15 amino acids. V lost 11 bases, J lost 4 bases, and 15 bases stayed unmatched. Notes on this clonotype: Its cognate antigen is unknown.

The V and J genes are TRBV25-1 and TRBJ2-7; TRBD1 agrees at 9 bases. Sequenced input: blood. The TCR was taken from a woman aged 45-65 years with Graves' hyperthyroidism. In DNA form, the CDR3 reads TGTGCCCTTCTTTCGCCGGGACAGGGACCTTACGAGCAGTACTTC. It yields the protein CALLSPGQGPYEQYF.